This T cell receptor (beta chain) was captured by sequencing in a study of T cell responses to AZD1222 COVID-19 vaccine. Measured with immunoSEQ multiplex PCR; TCRdb has only the in-frame clones, and not every one. The sample has around 70,000 clones; around 90% are singletons. This CDR3 has 17 residues. Per germline, CDR1 MGHRA and CDR2 YSYEKL. With V trimmed by 3 bases and J by 3 bases, 8 bases remained unmatched. Overall study results and limits: After two AZD1222 doses, spike-specific TCR breadth and depth rose versus day 0.

This clone was counted between two and nine times. Antigen: not known. Sample: peripheral blood, taken 28 days after the second dose of the MenACWY control vaccine. The chain has TRBV4-1 and TRBJ1-6; 7 bases line up with TRBD1. The origin of this receptor is an adult who received the MenACWY meningococcal vaccine as a control. The CDR3 sequence is CASSHGKGALYNSPLHF. The DNA of the CDR3 is TGCGCCAGCAGCCATGGAAAGGGGGCCCTCTATAATTCACCCCTCCACTTT.